The 11 T cell receptor beta chains given below trace back to one sample, sequenced in a study of CD8 T cells in Susac syndrome. With random hexamers, reverse transcription was performed on about 0.45 to 1 ug of RNA. TCRdb recomputed calls from the immunoSEQ multiplex PCR reads with MiXCR, one row per CDR3 protein. The profile shows around 200,000 distinct CDR3 sequences, about 94% of them singletons. The sequenced sample was CD4+ T cells from PBMCs. The source is a human donor with Susac syndrome.

This sequence joins TRBV5-4 and TRBJ2-3, with D tentatively TRBD1 (5 bases). The V end lost 4 bases, the J end lost 4 bases, and 10 bases lay between the germline ends. From germline, CDR1 is SGHNT and CDR2 YYREEE (reference sequence). CDR3 length: 13 amino acids. CDR3 in DNA: TGTGCCAGCAGCCTGCCAGGGCCAGATACGCAGTATTTT. This translates into CASSLPGPDTQYF. Full variable domain (outside the CDR3, taken from reference TRBV5-4 and TRBJ2-3): ETGVTQSPTHLIKTRGQQVTLRCSSQSGHNTVSWYQQALGQGPQFIFQYYREEENGRGNFPPRFSGLQFPNYSSELNVNALELDDSALYLCASSLPGPDTQYFGPGTRLTVL.

The J gene is TRBJ2-5, the V gene TRBV20-1; D remains ambiguous. The CDR3 is made up of 12 amino acids. Germline V gives CDR1 DFQATT, CDR2 SNEGSKA (reference sequence). The germline V and J ends were trimmed by 2 bases and 7 bases, with 11 bases remaining between them. The DNA of the CDR3 is TGCAGTGCTAGAACGACCCCTGGGACCCAGTACTTC. Amino acids: CSARTTPGTQYF.

The chain's CDR3 is CSARDPGHLSNTGELFF. The CDR3 bases are TGCAGTGCTAGAGATCCGGGACACCTATCGAACACCGGGGAGCTGTTTTTT. The chain joins TRBV20-1 to TRBJ2-2, with D perhaps matching TRBD1 (6 bases). Trimming left V 0 bases short and J 0 bases short, with 14 bases between. Per the germline V gene, CDR1 is DFQATT and CDR2 is SNEGSKA (reference sequence). There are 17 residues in the CDR3.

CDR3 residues: CSASSRRPYEQYF. As DNA, the CDR3 is TGCAGTGCTAGTTCGCGGCGGCCCTACGAGCAGTACTTC. The genes are TRBV20-1 and TRBJ2-7; D is unresolved. This CDR3 contains 13 residues. Trimming took off 3 bases at V and 2 bases at J, with 11 bases between the two ends. CDR1 and CDR2 (germline): DFQATT, SNEGSKA (reference sequence).

This chain connects TRBV5-1 to TRBJ1-6; D remains ambiguous. Germline lookup yields CDR1 SGHRS and CDR2 YFSETQ. Trimming shortened V by 0 bases and J by 13 bases, and 14 bases separated the two germline ends. CDR3 length: 14 residues. Here the CDR3 DNA reads TGCGCCAGCAGCTTGGCCGCATCGGCGGGGCCCCTCCACTTT. It codes for CASSLAASAGPLHF. Variable domain in full (rest from reference TRBV5-1 and TRBJ1-6): KAGVTQTPRYLIKTRGQQVTLSCSPISGHRSVSWYQQTPGQGLQFLFEYFSETQRNKGNFPGRFSGRQFSNSRSEMNVSTLELGDSALYLCASSLAASAGPLHFGNGTRLTVT.

The chain joins TRBV7-2 to TRBJ2-5, with D possibly TRBD1 on 5 matching bases. V lost 5 bases, J lost 5 bases, and 15 bases lay in between. Germline assignment: CDR1 SGHTA and CDR2 FQGNSA. The CDR3 covers 14 residues. CDR3 DNA: TGTGCCAGCAGCCCAGGAGACAGTCGCGAGACCCAGTACTTC. Residues: CASSPGDSRETQYF.

The chain employs TRBV24-1 and TRBJ2-1; TRBD2 agrees at 12 bases. Looked up from germline, CDR1 is KGHDR and CDR2 is SFDVKD. V was clipped by 4 bases and J by 8 bases; unmatched bases: 8. The CDR3 consists of 16 residues. CDR3 residues: CATSDSTSGGPHEQFF. In nucleotides, the CDR3 is TGTGCCACCAGTGACTCGACTAGCGGGGGACCGCATGAGCAGTTCTTC.

This chain links TRBV9 with TRBJ2-2; TRBD1 agrees at 11 bases. This CDR3 is 19 amino acids long. V was pared by 4 bases and J by 0 bases, with 11 bases of the junction left unmatched. Per the germline V gene, CDR1 is SGDLS and CDR2 is YYNGEE. The CDR3 nucleotides read TGTGCCAGCAGCTACCGGACAGGGGGCGTCTTCGCGAACACCGGGGAGCTGTTTTTT. This translates into CASSYRTGGVFANTGELFF.

V usage is TRBV12-3 or TRBV12-4 and J usage is TRBJ2-1; D might be TRBD1 or TRBD2, each matching 5 bases. Trimming took 3 bases from V and 6 from J, leaving 18 bases between them. The CDR3 consists of 16 residues. CDR3 region: CASSLVMGPEGNEQFF. The CDR3 coding sequence is TGTGCCAGCAGTTTGGTCATGGGGCCCGAGGGCAATGAGCAGTTCTTC.

The chain employs TRBV20-1 and TRBJ2-7; weak D call: TRBD1 (5 bases). V lost 0 bases and J 1 base, leaving 13 bases between the germline ends. Germline V gene data show CDR1 as DFQATT and CDR2 as SNEGSKA (reference sequence). The CDR3 sequence is 15 residues long. This CDR3 reads CSARDGAGPSYEQYF. The CDR3 nucleotides read TGCAGTGCTAGAGATGGGGCAGGCCCTTCCTACGAGCAGTACTTC.

This rearrangement joins TRBV6-5 to TRBJ2-3; the D is unclear. CDR3 size: 12 residues. Between the trimmed V and J ends, which lost 8 bases and 5 bases, there was a span of 11 bases. Per the germline V gene, CDR1 is MNHEY and CDR2 is SVGAGI. This CDR3 reads CASLGPRDTQYF. DNA for the CDR3: TGTGCCAGCCTAGGCCCACGAGATACGCAGTATTTT.